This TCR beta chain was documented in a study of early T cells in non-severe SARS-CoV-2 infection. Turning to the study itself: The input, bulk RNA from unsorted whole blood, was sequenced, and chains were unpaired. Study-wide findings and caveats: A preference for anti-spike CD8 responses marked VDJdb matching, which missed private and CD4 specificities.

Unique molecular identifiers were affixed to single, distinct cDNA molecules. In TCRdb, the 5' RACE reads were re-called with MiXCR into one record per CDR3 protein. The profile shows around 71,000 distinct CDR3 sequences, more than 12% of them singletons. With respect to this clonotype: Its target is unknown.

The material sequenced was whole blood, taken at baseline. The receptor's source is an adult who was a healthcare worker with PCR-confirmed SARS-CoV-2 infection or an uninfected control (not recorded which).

The CDR3 sequence is CASSLGSKETQYF. As DNA, the CDR3 is TGTGCCAGCAGCTTAGGGTCGAAAGAGACCCAGTACTTC. The V gene is TRBV11-2, the J gene TRBJ2-5; D unclear. This CDR3 contains 13 residues. The germline V and J ends were trimmed by 1 base and 3 bases, with 6 bases remaining between them. Per the germline V gene, CDR1 is SGHAT and CDR2 is FQNNGV.